The present TCR beta chain was sequenced within a study of shared clonotypes between healthy human individuals. Sequencing was performed with immunoSEQ multiplex PCR; in TCRdb, only in-frame clones are kept and a portion is missing. Altogether about 2.1 million clones are present, 85% to 95% being singletons, with the ten largest covering 1.7%. CDR3 length: 14 amino acids. Germline V gene data show CDR1 as MDHEN and CDR2 as SYDVKM. Trimming took 6 bases from V and 3 from J, leaving 15 bases between them. General study results and limits: Read depth was anticipated to influence clonotype sharing among donors.

Points on this clone: The antigen is undetermined.

Naive CD8 cells lacked CD45RO, underwent positive selection for CCR7 and left out terminally differentiated effector memory CD45RA+ cells. The rearrangement links TRBV28 to TRBJ2-7; D may match TRBD1 or TRBD2 (5 bases each). Source material: naive CD8+ T cells from PBMCs. This sequence was found in a man younger than 35 in good health. Some clones in this sample may be carry-over from other donors' samples. DNA for the CDR3: TGTGCCAGCAGCGCCACCGGGACCCGCTACGAGCAGTACTTC. It encodes CASSATGTRYEQYF.